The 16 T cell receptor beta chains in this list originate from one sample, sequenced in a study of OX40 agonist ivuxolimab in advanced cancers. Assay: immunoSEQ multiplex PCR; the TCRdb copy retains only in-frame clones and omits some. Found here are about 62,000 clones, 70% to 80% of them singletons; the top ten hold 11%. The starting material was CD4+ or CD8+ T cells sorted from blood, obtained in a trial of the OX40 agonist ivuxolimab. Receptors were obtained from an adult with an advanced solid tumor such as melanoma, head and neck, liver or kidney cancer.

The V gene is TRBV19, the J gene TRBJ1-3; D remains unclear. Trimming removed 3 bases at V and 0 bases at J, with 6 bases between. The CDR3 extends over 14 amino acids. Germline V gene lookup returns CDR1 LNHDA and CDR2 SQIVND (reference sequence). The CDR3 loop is CASSMVNSGNTIYF. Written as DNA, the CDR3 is TGTGCCAGTAGTATGGTGAACTCTGGAAACACCATATATTTT.

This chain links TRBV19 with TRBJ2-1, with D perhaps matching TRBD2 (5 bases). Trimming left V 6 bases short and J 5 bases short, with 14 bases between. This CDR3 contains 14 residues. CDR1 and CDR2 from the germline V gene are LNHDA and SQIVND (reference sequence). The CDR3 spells CASRTRGAHNEQFF. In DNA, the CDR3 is TGTGCCAGTAGGACTCGGGGAGCCCACAATGAGCAGTTCTTC. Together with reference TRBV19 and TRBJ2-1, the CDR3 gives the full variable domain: DGGITQSPKYLFRKEGQNVTLSCEQNLNHDAMYWYRQDPGQGLRLIYYSQIVNDFQKGDIAEGYSVSREKKESFPLTVTSAQKNPTAFYLCASRTRGAHNEQFFGPGTRLTVL.

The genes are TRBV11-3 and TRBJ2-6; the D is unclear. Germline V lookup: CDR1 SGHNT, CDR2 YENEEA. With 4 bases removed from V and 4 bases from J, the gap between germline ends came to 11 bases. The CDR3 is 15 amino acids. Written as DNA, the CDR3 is TGTGCCAGCAGCTCTGGGGTAGCCGGGGCCAACGTCCTGACTTTC. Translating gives CASSSGVAGANVLTF. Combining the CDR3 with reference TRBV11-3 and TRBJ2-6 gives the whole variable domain EAGVVQSPRYKIIEKKQPVAFWCNPISGHNTLYWYLQNLGQGPELLIRYENEEAVDDSQLPKDRFSAERLKGVDSTLKIQPAELGDSAVYLCASSSGVAGANVLTFGAGSRLTVL.

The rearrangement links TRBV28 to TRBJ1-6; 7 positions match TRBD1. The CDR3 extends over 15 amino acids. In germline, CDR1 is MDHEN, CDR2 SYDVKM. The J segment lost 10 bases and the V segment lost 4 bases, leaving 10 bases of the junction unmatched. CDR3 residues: CASSSANRGSSPLHF. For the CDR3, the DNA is TGTGCCAGCAGTTCTGCAAACAGGGGAAGCTCACCCCTCCACTTT. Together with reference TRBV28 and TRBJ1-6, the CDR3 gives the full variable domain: DVKVTQSSRYLVKRTGEKVFLECVQDMDHENMFWYRQDPGLGLRLIYFSYDVKMKEKGDIPEGYSVSREKKERFSLILESASTNQTSMYLCASSSANRGSSPLHFGNGTRLTVT.

The CDR3, as DNA: TGTGCCAGCAGCTTATATTTGGCTAGCACAGATACGCAGTATTTT. Its translation is CASSLYLASTDTQYF. The chain links TRBV7-2 to TRBJ2-3; D gene uncertain. The CDR3 covers 15 residues. V was clipped by 2 bases and J by 0 bases, with 9 bases between them. Germline CDR1 SGHTA, CDR2 FQGNSA. Supplemented by reference TRBV7-2 and TRBJ2-3, the full variable domain reads GAGVSQSPSNKVTEKGKDVELRCDPISGHTALYWYRQSLGQGLEFLIYFQGNSAPDKSGLPSDRFSAERTGGSVSTLTIQRTQQEDSAVYLCASSLYLASTDTQYFGPGTRLTVL.

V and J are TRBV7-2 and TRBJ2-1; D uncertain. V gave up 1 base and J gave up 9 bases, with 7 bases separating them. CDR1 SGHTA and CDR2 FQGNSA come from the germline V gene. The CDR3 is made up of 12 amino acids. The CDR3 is CASSLVATEQFF. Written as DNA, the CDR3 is TGTGCCAGCAGCTTAGTAGCTACTGAGCAGTTCTTC.

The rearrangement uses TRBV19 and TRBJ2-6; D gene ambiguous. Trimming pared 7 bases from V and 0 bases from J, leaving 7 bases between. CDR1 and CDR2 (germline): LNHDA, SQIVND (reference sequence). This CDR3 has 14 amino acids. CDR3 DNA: TGTGCCAGTACCTCAAGCTCTGGGGCCAACGTCCTGACTTTC. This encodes CASTSSSGANVLTF.

The CDR3 loop is CASSLVRQAWGGTDTQYF. The CDR3, as DNA: TGTGCCAGCAGCTTAGTGAGGCAGGCTTGGGGGGGCACAGATACGCAGTATTTT. The rearrangement joins TRBV11-2 to TRBJ2-3; D might be TRBD2 (6 bases). V lost 1 base to trimming and J lost 1 base, with 18 bases between them. This CDR3 is 18 amino acids long. Germline CDR1 reads SGHAT; CDR2 reads FQNNGV.

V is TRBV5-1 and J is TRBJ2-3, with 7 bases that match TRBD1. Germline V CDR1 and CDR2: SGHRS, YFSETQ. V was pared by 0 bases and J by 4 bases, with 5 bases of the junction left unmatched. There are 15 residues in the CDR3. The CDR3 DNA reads TGCGCCAGCAGCTTGGTAGGGACAGAGCCAGATACGCAGTATTTT. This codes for CASSLVGTEPDTQYF.

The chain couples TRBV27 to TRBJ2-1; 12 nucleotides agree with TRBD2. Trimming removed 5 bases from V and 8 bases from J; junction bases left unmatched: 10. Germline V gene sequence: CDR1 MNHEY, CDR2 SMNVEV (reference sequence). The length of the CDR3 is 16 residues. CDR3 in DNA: TGTGCCAGCAGTACGACCCCTAGCGGGAGGGCCTATGAGCAGTTCTTC. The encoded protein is CASSTTPSGRAYEQFF.

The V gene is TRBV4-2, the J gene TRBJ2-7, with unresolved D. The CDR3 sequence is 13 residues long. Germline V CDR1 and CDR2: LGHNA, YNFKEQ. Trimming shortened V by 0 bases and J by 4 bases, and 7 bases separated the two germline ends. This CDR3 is CASSQDRLYEQYF. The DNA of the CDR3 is TGTGCCAGCAGCCAAGATCGCCTTTACGAGCAGTACTTC.

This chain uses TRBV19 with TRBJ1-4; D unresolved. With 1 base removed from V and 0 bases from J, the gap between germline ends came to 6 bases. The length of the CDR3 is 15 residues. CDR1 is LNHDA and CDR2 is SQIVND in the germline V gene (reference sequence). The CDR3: CASSIGKSTNEKLFF. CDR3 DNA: TGTGCCAGTAGTATAGGGAAGTCAACTAATGAAAAACTGTTTTTT.

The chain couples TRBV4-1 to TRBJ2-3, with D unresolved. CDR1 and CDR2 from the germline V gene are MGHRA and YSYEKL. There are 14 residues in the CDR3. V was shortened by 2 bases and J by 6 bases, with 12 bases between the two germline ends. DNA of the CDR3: TGCGCCAGCAGCCAAAGTCGGTGGTTGGATACGCAGTATTTT. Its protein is CASSQSRWLDTQYF.

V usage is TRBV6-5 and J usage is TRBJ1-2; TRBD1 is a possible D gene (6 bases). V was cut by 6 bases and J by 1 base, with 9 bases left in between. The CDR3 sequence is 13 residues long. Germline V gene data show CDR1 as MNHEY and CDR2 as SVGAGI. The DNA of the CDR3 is TGTGCCAGCAGGCCGGACAGTAACTATGGCTACACCTTC. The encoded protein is CASRPDSNYGYTF.

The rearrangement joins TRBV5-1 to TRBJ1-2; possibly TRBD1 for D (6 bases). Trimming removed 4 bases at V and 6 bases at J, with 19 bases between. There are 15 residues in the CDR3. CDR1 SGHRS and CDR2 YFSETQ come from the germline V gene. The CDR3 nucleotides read TGCGCCAGCAGCCAGGACAGCGGGGTAAGGAATGGCTACACCTTC. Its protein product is CASSQDSGVRNGYTF.

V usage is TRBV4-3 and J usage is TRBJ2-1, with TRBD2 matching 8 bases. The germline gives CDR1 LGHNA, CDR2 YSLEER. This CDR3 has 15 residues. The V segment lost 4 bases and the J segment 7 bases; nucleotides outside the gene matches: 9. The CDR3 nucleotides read TGCGCCAGCAGCCGCCAAGAGCGGGGGTTAAATGAGCAGTTCTTC. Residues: CASSRQERGLNEQFF.